This entry is about one T cell receptor beta chain. This clonotype was observed a few times. Its antigen remains unidentified. No base quality values were provided; no much bigger clone lies one nucleotide off. Per the germline V gene, SGHTA is the CDR1 and FQGTGA is the CDR2. From the cysteine through the phenylalanine, the CDR3 covers 16 amino acids. The entry retains the CDR3 DNA only, 48 bases that are in frame from base 1. V trim: 5 bases; J trim: 6 bases; unmatched bases: 6. The method was 5' RACE. TCRdb records Illumina HiSeq 2000 as the sequencer. Template switching added a universal primer binding site, and the final cDNA carried a unique molecular identifier that allowed TCR cDNA molecules to be counted accurately. Specific primers in the conserved constant-segment region were used to synthesize first-strand cDNA for the TCR alpha and beta chains. To control for contamination, every cDNA library carried two barcodes: a SMART-Mk sample barcode plus Illumina barcodes. TruSeq adapter sequences along with Illumina sample barcodes were introduced in two successive PCR steps. The Illumina HiSeq platform was used with custom primers to sequence TCR alpha and beta cDNA libraries. Processing in the source paper ran as follows. MiGEC was used to process raw reads and extract unique molecular identifiers, and MiXCR was used to find CDR3 positions. For each individual, recombination models were inferred using an EM algorithm with the repgenHMM and IGoR tools. Shared clonotypes were analyzed with the tcR package in R, and sharing was normalized by the product of cloneset sizes. Out-of-frame nonproductive sequences were analyzed to study raw recombination free of thymic and clonal selection effects. Using fastp at Q25 and MiXCR, TCRdb reprocessed the public reads and kept productive beta chains. Each CDR3 protein appears once, grouped with its most common genes and DNA. Here the V and J calls rest on TCRdb's processing, not on the authors' analysis. This sample has around 250,000 distinct CDR3 sequences in its table, and around 8% of those were observed once. The ten top clones hold roughly 3% of the sample.

These data originate in a study of identical twins listed by TCRdb under 2016. For the study in its entirety: The study deep-sequenced TCR alpha and beta repertoires from monozygotic twins, unrelated adults of various ages and cord blood to test whether fetal clonotypes persist. To rule out contamination, replicate twin experiments were performed at different times with different library preparation protocols. Paper-wide results and their limitations: Abundant cord blood beta clonotypes carried fewer insertions; young adult naive repertoires showed a weaker similar trend, while memory repertoires showed none. Invariant T cells such as MAIT and iNKT could partly confound zero-insertion analyses, although diverse VJ usage argued against such confounding for most clonotypes. Compared with coincidental sharing between unrelated individuals, out-of-frame TCR alpha sequences shared between twins showed an excess of sequences with low generation probability. The excess sharing between twins in beta out-of-frame sequences was weaker because fewer shared sequences reduced the signal-to-noise ratio. Recombination models systematically underestimated out-of-frame TCR alpha sharing in monozygotic twins but agreed with sharing between unrelated individuals. Because the same donors could not be followed over many years, conclusions were based on cross-sectional statistical analysis.

Only healthy Caucasian donors were included. The twin cohort comprised three pairs of female monozygotic twins, all aged about 18 to 30 years. CD4+ and CD8+ T cell populations were isolated with positive isolation kits from Invitrogen. These same data were also listed under a study on yellow fever vaccine responses in identical twins. The second study, in turn, reports: According to the authors, in identical twins the way T cells responded to vaccination appeared partly convergent and partly personalized. In the study, vaccine-responding T cell clones were precisely tracked in identical twins.

This receptor was identified in a woman aged 18-30 years in good health. Source material: CD8+ T cells sorted from blood. The chain was built from TRBV7-3 and TRBJ2-2; the central 13 bases match TRBD2. CDR3 reads: CASSDRLAGGPGELFF. The DNA sequence follows: TGTGCCAGCAGCGACCGACTAGCGGGGGGCCCCGGGGAGCTGTTTTTT.